These 15 T cell receptor beta chains came from one sample sequenced in a study of beta chain features in type 1 diabetes. Whole-study findings and limits: Type 1 diabetes patients had TCRB CDR3s that were shorter (moderately but significantly so) in all four CD4+ subsets.

Their antigens remain unidentified. The isolated RNA, all of it, was reverse transcribed, so expressed TCRB transcripts were what got sequenced. The repertoire was sequenced with immunoSEQ multiplex PCR; TCRdb's copy has only in-frame clones and lacks some. This sample has nearly 700,000 clones, with 13% found just once. Sequencing used naive CD4+ T cells from blood. All receptors come from a man between 18 and 35 years old with type 1 diabetes.

The rearrangement uses TRBV5-4 and TRBJ2-3, with a tentative D call TRBD2 (6 bases). The germline V gene has CDR1 SGHNT and CDR2 YYREEE (reference sequence). This CDR3 contains 15 residues. Trimming took off 1 base at V and 6 bases at J, with 15 bases between the two ends. The chain's CDR3 is CASSLFRGEADTQYF. The CDR3 DNA is TGTGCCAGCAGCTTGTTCCGCGGGGAAGCGGATACGCAGTATTTT.

The gene calls are TRBV29-1 and TRBJ2-3, with D possibly TRBD2 on 6 matching bases. Trimming left V 3 bases short and J 3 bases short, with 10 bases between. CDR1 is SQVTM and CDR2 is ANQGSEA in the germline V gene. CDR3 length equals 13 residues. CDR3 coding DNA: TGCAGCGTTGAGTATGGGGGGACAGATACGCAGTATTTT. It yields the protein CSVEYGGTDTQYF.

This chain uses TRBV5-1 with TRBJ1-2, with D tentatively TRBD1 (6 bases). V lost 0 bases to trimming and J lost 7 bases, with 19 bases between them. From germline, CDR1 is SGHRS and CDR2 YFSETQ. The CDR3 length is 16 residues. In DNA, the CDR3 is TGCGCCAGCAGCTTGGATGTACAGGGATTAAGCTCTGGCTACACCTTC. Translating it yields CASSLDVQGLSSGYTF. The variable domain in full, with the rest retrieved from reference TRBV5-1 and TRBJ1-2, is KAGVTQTPRYLIKTRGQQVTLSCSPISGHRSVSWYQQTPGQGLQFLFEYFSETQRNKGNFPGRFSGRQFSNSRSEMNVSTLELGDSALYLCASSLDVQGLSSGYTFGSGTRLTVV.

The rearrangement joins TRBV5-4 to TRBJ2-5; D call uncertain. Trimming pared 5 bases from V and 4 bases from J, leaving 6 bases between. CDR1 is SGHNT, CDR2 YYREEE, per germline (reference sequence). The CDR3 consists of 11 residues. The CDR3 spells CASSSTETQYF. The CDR3 bases are TGTGCCAGCAGTAGCACAGAGACCCAGTACTTC.

The rearrangement joins TRBV25-1 to TRBJ2-7; 7 nucleotides match TRBD2. The CDR3 loop spans 14 amino acids. CDR1 and CDR2 (germline): MGHDK, SYGVNS. Losses at the gene ends were 6 bases for V and 1 base for J; bases not matched to a gene: 6. CDR3 loop: CASRDKRGSYEQYF. In DNA, the CDR3 is TGTGCCAGCAGAGACAAGCGGGGTTCCTACGAGCAGTACTTC.

The V gene is TRBV6-6, the J gene TRBJ2-3; 7 bases match TRBD2. CDR1 is MNHNY and CDR2 is SVGAGI in the germline V gene (reference sequence). The CDR3 totals 15 residues. V lost 2 bases to trimming and J lost 1 base; unmatched junction nucleotides: 3. The CDR3 region is CASSYRAGGTDTQYF. The CDR3 DNA reads as TGTGCCAGCAGTTACCGTGCGGGGGGCACAGATACGCAGTATTTT.

This clone was seen a handful of times. V gene TRBV30 combines with J gene TRBJ2-1; tentative D call: TRBD2 (5 bases). Trimming cost V 5 bases and J 1 base, with 12 bases left between them. Looked up from germline, CDR1 is GTSNPN and CDR2 is SVGIG (reference sequence). The CDR3 extends over 14 amino acids. The CDR3 DNA reads as TGTGCCTGGCGGGGTAAACAGTCCTACAATGAGCAGTTCTTC. Its translation is CAWRGKQSYNEQFF.

This clone showed up just a few times. The chain employs TRBV25-1 and TRBJ2-1; TRBD1 agrees at 7 bases. CDR3 length: 16 residues. V was pared by 7 bases and J by 5 bases, with 14 bases of the junction left unmatched. Germline-derived CDR1 and CDR2 are MGHDK and SYGVNS. The CDR3 DNA reads as TGTGCCAGCACCAAAAGGGGGCGGAAGGAGGACAATGAGCAGTTCTTC. It codes for CASTKRGRKEDNEQFF.

This chain connects TRBV18 to TRBJ2-1; the D is unclear. Germline loops: CDR1 KGHSH, CDR2 LQKENI. The CDR3 runs 13 residues. V lost 3 bases and J 7 bases, leaving 10 bases between the germline ends. CDR3 coding DNA: TGTGCCAGCTCACCCCCACTGCCGAATGAGCAGTTCTTC. Protein product: CASSPPLPNEQFF.

The chain employs TRBV5-1 and TRBJ2-1, with 10 bases lining up with TRBD2. The ends lost 5 bases at V and 1 base at J; junction bases unmatched: 3. This CDR3 region has 15 residues. CDR1 and CDR2 from the germline V gene are SGHRS and YFSETQ. The CDR3 DNA sequence: TGCGCCAGCAGGGCTAGCGGGGGTTCCTACAATGAGCAGTTCTTC. This gives the protein CASRASGGSYNEQFF.

This clone was seen more than once but under ten times. This rearrangement joins TRBV13 to TRBJ2-7; possibly TRBD2 for D (6 bases). This CDR3 region has 14 residues. The germline CDR1 and CDR2 sequences are PRHDT and FYEKMQ (reference sequence). Trimming stripped 5 bases from V and 7 bases from J, with 18 bases between. The CDR3 sequence is CASSRGTSPGEQYF. The CDR3 DNA is TGTGCCAGCAGCCGAGGGACTTCCCCTGGGGAGCAGTACTTC.

Concerning this clone: The same CDR3 is also encoded by other DNA sequences in this sample. The CDR3 nucleotides are TGTGCCAGCAGCCGAGGGCCAACTGAAGCTTTCTTT. This sequence encodes CASSRGPTEAFF. The V call is TRBV6-5, the J call TRBJ1-1, with no clear D. CDR1 and CDR2 from the germline V gene are MNHEY and SVGAGI. Trimming took off 6 bases at V and 5 bases at J, with 10 bases between the two ends. This CDR3 spans 12 amino acids.

The table lists this clone with a few counts. The chain combines TRBV9 with TRBJ2-6; no reliable D call. CDR1 is SGDLS and CDR2 is YYNGEE in the germline V gene. V lost 0 bases, J lost 2 bases, and 0 bases lay in between. The CDR3 has 13 amino acids. In DNA, the CDR3 is TGTGCCAGCAGCGTAGCTGGGGCCAACGTCCTGACTTTC. Residues: CASSVAGANVLTF. Together with reference TRBV9 and TRBJ2-6, the CDR3 gives the full variable domain: DSGVTQTPKHLITATGQRVTLRCSPRSGDLSVYWYQQSLDQGLQFLIQYYNGEERAKGNILERFSAQQFPDLHSELNLSSLELGDSALYFCASSVAGANVLTFGAGSRLTVL.

This rearrangement joins TRBV9 to TRBJ2-3; D call uncertain. CDR3 size: 13 residues. Germline CDR1 and CDR2: SGDLS and YYNGEE. V was shortened by 3 bases and J by 8 bases, with 13 bases between the two germline ends. Written as DNA, the CDR3 is TGTGCCAGCAGCGCTATCCAACAAAGTACGCAGTATTTT. Its protein is CASSAIQQSTQYF.

This clone was recorded a few times. Distinct nucleotide sequences in the sample also encode this CDR3. The V gene is TRBV7-9, the J gene TRBJ1-1; D ambiguous. CDR1 and CDR2 from the germline V gene are SEHNR and FQNEAQ (reference sequence). The CDR3 extends over 14 amino acids. Trimming left V 1 base short and J 0 bases short, with 6 bases between. CDR3 sequence: CASSLGGLNTEAFF. For the CDR3, the DNA is TGTGCCAGCAGCTTAGGAGGTTTGAACACTGAAGCTTTCTTT.